The 20 T cell receptor beta chains below were found in one sample sequenced in a study of identical twins. MiXCR, applied by TCRdb to the 5' RACE reads, yields one record per CDR3 protein. The profile covers over 200,000 distinct CDR3 sequences, with under 8.5% appearing a single time and 13% to 15% taken by the ten largest. The data were also submitted as part of a second study, on T cells expressing NK-cell markers.

The sequenced material came from CD8+ T cells sorted from blood. The receptors come from a woman between 18 and 29 years old in good health.

The V gene is TRBV7-2, the J gene TRBJ2-1, with 8 bases aligning to TRBD2. CDR1 SGHTA and CDR2 FQGNSA come from the germline V gene. This CDR3 spans 15 amino acids. V shed 5 bases, J shed 6 bases, and the junction held 9 bases outside the gene matches. CDR3 residues: CASSQPGGAGNEQFF. CDR3 in DNA: TGTGCCAGCAGCCAACCCGGGGGGGCAGGCAATGAGCAGTTCTTC.

This clonotype was detected many times. The rearrangement uses TRBV29-1 and TRBJ1-2, with 8 positions matching TRBD1. V was pared by 6 bases and J by 6 bases, with 6 bases of the junction left unmatched. Germline assignment: CDR1 SQVTM and CDR2 ANQGSEA. The CDR3 is 12 amino acids. The CDR3 reads CSVQGAVDGYTF. The DNA for the CDR3 is TGCAGCGTGCAGGGGGCGGTGGATGGCTACACCTTC.

This clonotype was counted between two and nine times. The chain employs TRBV6-1 and TRBJ2-7, with a tentative D call TRBD1 (6 bases). Trimming left V 6 bases short and J 5 bases short, with 17 bases between. The CDR3 has 14 residues. Germline lookup yields CDR1 MNHNS and CDR2 SASEGT. Here the CDR3 DNA reads TGTGCCAGCAGCCCGATCGGACAGCTGGACGAGCAGTACTTC. It translates to CASSPIGQLDEQYF.

This clonotype has a handful of counts. V and J are TRBV5-6 and TRBJ2-2, with 11 positions matching TRBD2. Per germline, CDR1 SGHDT and CDR2 YYEEEE. CDR3 length: 16 residues. The V gene end was trimmed by 7 bases and the J gene end by 7 bases; junction bases not matched to a gene: 12. CDR3 residues: CASHPLAGVLVGELFF. The CDR3 coding sequence is TGTGCCAGCCACCCACTAGCGGGGGTTCTGGTCGGGGAGCTGTTTTTT.

This clonotype was counted ten times or more. The gene calls are TRBV29-1 and TRBJ2-7, with 8 bases fitting TRBD1. Germline V lookup: CDR1 SQVTM, CDR2 ANQGSEA. The CDR3 runs to 14 residues. The V and J ends lost 3 bases and 2 bases, in that order; junction bases with no gene match: 6. The CDR3 nucleotides are TGCAGCGTTGAGATTGCAGGGGGCGCCTACGAGCAGTACTTC. It encodes CSVEIAGGAYEQYF.

A few counts support this clonotype. The chain has TRBV7-6 and TRBJ2-6; D is unresolved. The germline CDR1 and CDR2 sequences are SGHVS and FNYEAQ. V was cut by 2 bases and J by 0 bases, with 5 bases left in between. The CDR3 is 15 residues long. In nucleotides, the CDR3 is TGTGCCAGCAGCTTACTTTACTCTGGGGCCAACGTCCTGACTTTC. This gives the protein CASSLLYSGANVLTF.

At least ten counts were recorded for this clonotype. The chain links TRBV5-1 to TRBJ2-7; weak D call: TRBD1 (6 bases). Germline CDR1 and CDR2: SGHRS and YFSETQ. V was pared by 8 bases and J by 6 bases, with 15 bases between. This CDR3 has 12 residues. DNA for the CDR3: TGCGCCAGTTCCGCTAAGGGGGTCGAGCAGTACTTC. Protein sequence: CASSAKGVEQYF.

This clonotype was recorded a few times. J is TRBJ2-7 and V is TRBV12-3 or TRBV12-4; 7 nucleotides line up with TRBD1. CDR3 size: 13 residues. J lost 3 bases, V lost 7 bases, and 6 bases had no gene match. CDR3 DNA sequence: TGTGCCAGCAAGCCGCCAGGGGGCTACGAGCAGTACTTC. This translates into CASKPPGGYEQYF.

In this sample, this clonotype turned up a few times. This chain uses TRBV6-5 with TRBJ2-3; perhaps TRBD1 as D (6 bases). The CDR3 extends over 14 amino acids. V lost 3 bases, J lost 2 bases, and 9 bases lay in between. CDR1 and CDR2 (germline): MNHEY, SVGAGI. CDR3: CASSYNRATDTQYF. CDR3 nucleotide sequence: TGTGCCAGCAGTTATAACAGGGCCACAGATACGCAGTATTTT.

The table lists this clonotype with a few counts. This sequence joins TRBV15 and TRBJ2-1; D possibly corresponds to TRBD2 (6 bases). The V gene's germline CDR1 is LNHNV and CDR2 YYDKDF (reference sequence). CDR3 size: 18 residues. The V end was cut by 1 base, the J end by 0 bases, with 16 bases between. CDR3 nucleotide sequence: TGTGCCACCAGCAGAGGATCTAGCGCTACGAGCTCCTACAATGAGCAGTTCTTC. It yields the protein CATSRGSSATSSYNEQFF.

This clonotype was observed many times. The rearrangement uses TRBV15 and TRBJ1-6; the D gene is possibly TRBD1 (5 bases). Germline V gene lookup returns CDR1 LNHNV and CDR2 YYDKDF (reference sequence). The CDR3 covers 14 residues. The V end was cut by 0 bases, the J end by 9 bases, with 9 bases between. The CDR3 loop reads CATSRDRGASPLHF. DNA for the CDR3: TGTGCCACCAGCAGAGACCGAGGGGCTTCACCCCTCCACTTT.

This clonotype was picked up many times. The V gene is TRBV12-3 or TRBV12-4, the J gene TRBJ2-3; no reliable D call. The length of the CDR3 is 14 residues. Trimming took off 3 bases at V and 4 bases at J, with 11 bases between the two ends. CDR3: CASSLPLSSDTQYF. CDR3 nucleotides: TGTGCCAGCAGTTTGCCCCTAAGTTCAGATACGCAGTATTTT.

This clonotype was seen ten or more times. The chain combines TRBV6-2 or TRBV6-3 with TRBJ1-1, with 7 nucleotides matching TRBD1. CDR1 and CDR2 from the germline V gene are MNHEY and SVGEGT. With 4 bases clipped from V and 7 bases from J, the junction kept 6 bases outside the gene matches. The CDR3 spans 13 residues. CDR3 nucleotide sequence: TGTGCCAGCAGTTCCCGGACAGGTTTTGAAGCTTTCTTT. Translating gives CASSSRTGFEAFF.

The sample holds a few counts of this clonotype. The chain has TRBV27 and TRBJ1-2; 7 nucleotides agree with TRBD1. The germline CDR1 and CDR2 sequences are MNHEY and SMNVEV (reference sequence). V lost 5 bases and J lost 6; bases outside the gene matches: 12. CDR3 size: 15 residues. The CDR3 region is CASSVGTDLSHGYTF. DNA of the CDR3: TGTGCCAGCAGTGTAGGGACAGACCTCTCCCATGGCTACACCTTC.

This sequence joins TRBV15 and TRBJ2-7, with TRBD1 matching 9 bases. CDR1 and CDR2 (germline): LNHNV, YYDKDF (reference sequence). The CDR3 spans 16 residues. V was pared by 0 bases and J by 5 bases, with 8 bases of the junction left unmatched. CDR3 residues: CATSRDLYGTGNEQYF. CDR3 bases: TGTGCCACCAGCAGAGATCTCTATGGGACAGGGAACGAGCAGTACTTC. The full variable domain, rest sourced from reference TRBV15 and TRBJ2-7, is DAMVIQNPRYQVTQFGKPVTLSCSQTLNHNVMYWYQQKSSQAPKLLFHYYDKDFNNEADTPDNFQSRRPNTSFCFLDIRSPGLGDTAMYLCATSRDLYGTGNEQYFGPGTRLTVT.

This clonotype was observed a handful of times. The rearrangement joins TRBV2 to TRBJ2-1; D remains unclear. The CDR3 is 12 amino acids. V shed 6 bases and J shed 6 bases, with 9 bases lying between them. The germline V gene encodes CDR1 SNHLY and CDR2 FYNNEI. The CDR3 loop reads CASRILTNEQFF. In DNA form, the CDR3 reads TGTGCCAGCAGGATACTAACCAATGAGCAGTTCTTC.

In this sample, this clonotype turned up a few times. This chain links TRBV2 with TRBJ2-2, with D perhaps assigned TRBD1 or TRBD2 (5 bases each). Germline values: CDR1 SNHLY, CDR2 FYNNEI. CDR3 length equals 15 residues. Trimming removed 10 bases from V and 1 base from J, with 16 bases in between. CDR3 nucleotides: TGTGCCACCCGGGACCCCCTAAGGAACACCGGGGAGCTGTTTTTT. This translates into CATRDPLRNTGELFF.

This clonotype was recorded a few times. This rearrangement joins TRBV25-1 to TRBJ2-2, with no clear D. This CDR3 comprises 14 residues. CDR1 is MGHDK and CDR2 is SYGVNS in the germline V gene. The V end lost 5 bases, the J end lost 7 bases, and 14 bases lay between the germline ends. The CDR3, as DNA: TGTGCCAGCAGTCCAACCAGGCTTCTCGGGGAGCTGTTTTTT. It yields the protein CASSPTRLLGELFF.

This clonotype was detected many times. CDR3 region: CASSPTWTDGGNTEAFF. The CDR3 coding sequence is TGTGCCAGCAGCCCAACCTGGACCGACGGGGGTAACACTGAAGCTTTCTTT. The chain recombines TRBV7-6 with TRBJ1-1; the D gene is possibly TRBD1 (5 bases). Trimming left V 5 bases short and J 2 bases short, with 21 bases between. Germline CDR1 SGHVS, CDR2 FNYEAQ. The CDR3 consists of 17 residues.

A note on this clonotype: This may be a read error: a much more frequent sequence differs by one nucleotide. V gene TRBV5-1 combines with J gene TRBJ2-7, with D unresolved. The CDR3 is 15 amino acids. The germline CDR1 and CDR2 sequences are SGHRS and YFSETQ. The chain's CDR3 is CPSSLTTGGNYEQYF. CDR3 nucleotide sequence: TGCCCCAGCAGTTTGACCACCGGTGGAAACTACGAGCAGTACTTC.